These 4 T cell receptor beta chains were sequenced from one sample in a study of beta chain features in type 1 diabetes. General study findings and limits: Shorter TCRB CDR3s, moderately but significantly so, marked every one of the four CD4+ subsets in Type 1 diabetes patients.

cDNA synthesis used the whole RNA isolate, giving expressed TCRB sequences. Only in-frame clones appear in the TCRdb table, and some are missing; sequencing was by immunoSEQ multiplex PCR. The sample holds over 150,000 clones, approximately 8% seen once. What these receptors recognize is not known. Sequenced input: central memory CD4+ T cells from blood. These receptors were obtained from a middle-aged woman with type 1 diabetes.

The chain carries TRBV21-1 and TRBJ2-1; the table assigns TRBD2, which was not confirmed against the DNA. TRBV21-1 is listed as a pseudogene. This CDR3 has 16 residues. The CDR3 bases are TGTGCCAGCAGCAAAGGATGGCGGGGAACCTACAATGAGCAGTTCTTC. It specifies CASSKGWRGTYNEQFF.

At least ten counts were recorded for this clone. The chain recombines TRBV28 with TRBJ1-2, with D unresolved. In germline, CDR1 is MDHEN, CDR2 SYDVKM. Trimming shortened V by 2 bases and J by 9 bases, and 10 bases separated the two germline ends. The CDR3 is 12 residues long. CDR3 protein: CASSLRFTRYTF. The CDR3 coding sequence is TGTGCCAGCAGTTTACGTTTCACACGCTACACCTTC.

J is TRBJ2-4 and V is TRBV7-3, with 9 bases aligning to TRBD1. CDR3 length: 14 amino acids. The trim removed 5 bases at V and 8 bases at J, leaving 7 bases unmatched. Germline loops: CDR1 SGHTA, CDR2 FQGTGA. CDR3 coding DNA: TGTGCCAGCAGCCCCGACAGGGGGTGGGACATTCAGTACTTC. Its protein product is CASSPDRGWDIQYF.

This clone was detected only a few times. CDR3 DNA: TGTGCTAGTGGTTCCGGGAACCCGGGCACCGGGGAGCTGTTTTTT. It is translated as CASGSGNPGTGELFF. This chain connects TRBV12-5 to TRBJ2-2; perhaps TRBD2 as D (5 bases). Between the trimmed V and J ends, which lost 4 bases and 4 bases, there was a span of 13 bases. The germline V gene has CDR1 LGHNT and CDR2 FRNRAP. The CDR3 is 15 amino acids. Together with reference TRBV12-5 and TRBJ2-2, the CDR3 gives the full variable domain: DARVTQTPRHKVTEMGQEVTMRCQPILGHNTVFWYRQTMMQGLELLAYFRNRAPLDDSGMPKDRFSAEMPDATLATLKIQPSEPRDSAVYFCASGSGNPGTGELFFGEGSRLTVL.